The 30 T cell receptor beta chains listed next were all sequenced from one sample in a study of shared clonotypes between healthy human individuals (dated by TCRdb to about 2020). Receptors were amplified or captured by the immunoSEQ multiplex PCR assay. TCRdb provides this immuneACCESS table in a form limited to in-frame rearrangements. Some clones are lacking; in checked studies, under half of them reflect an unresolved V gene, and why the rest are absent is not known. The sample table shows some 2,500,000 clones, and approximately 90% are seen once. Together, the top ten hold 0.37% of the sample. The source material was naive CD4+ T cells from PBMCs. The sample's cell subset or site, from its label and the paper: CD45RA+ positively selected. Receptor source: a man aged 18-30 years in good health. Some clones in this sample may be carry-over from other donors' samples.

CDR3 region: CASSSTGTSGSYEQYF. The CDR3 region has the DNA TGTGCCAGCAGTTCCACGGGGACTAGCGGGTCCTACGAGCAGTACTTC. The rearrangement links TRBV28 to TRBJ2-7; TRBD2 matches 12 bases. V trimming: 4 bases; J trimming: 1 base; junction bases outside the gene matches: 5. This CDR3 has 16 amino acids. Germline CDR1 reads MDHEN; CDR2 reads SYDVKM.

The rearrangement joins TRBV19 to TRBJ2-5; D might be TRBD2 (7 bases). Trimming pared 8 bases from V and 2 bases from J, leaving 21 bases between. The CDR3 is 16 residues long. Germline V gene lookup returns CDR1 LNHDA and CDR2 SQIVND (reference sequence). The CDR3 sequence is CASGLGAGAVQETQYF. DNA of the CDR3: TGTGCCAGTGGGCTAGGGGCGGGGGCCGTTCAAGAGACCCAGTACTTC.

The chain links TRBV5-1 to TRBJ2-3, with D perhaps TRBD1 (6 bases). Germline V gene sequence: CDR1 SGHRS, CDR2 YFSETQ. The germline V and J ends were trimmed by 4 bases and 2 bases, with 14 bases remaining between them. This CDR3 contains 15 residues. CDR3 region: CASSPNRVYTDTQYF. The CDR3, as DNA: TGCGCCAGCAGCCCGAACAGGGTTTACACAGATACGCAGTATTTT.

The chain carries TRBV7-2 and TRBJ2-3; D uncertain. The CDR3 sequence is 14 residues long. The V end was cut by 5 bases, the J end by 2 bases, with 11 bases between. Germline-derived CDR1 and CDR2 are SGHTA and FQGNSA. CDR3 sequence reads: CASSLTVLTDTQYF. The CDR3 region has the DNA TGTGCCAGCAGCCTAACCGTGCTCACAGATACGCAGTATTTT.

The chain employs TRBV27 and TRBJ2-3; D is unresolved. Germline CDR1 reads MNHEY; CDR2 reads SMNVEV (reference sequence). V lost 7 bases and J 0 bases, leaving 14 bases between the germline ends. The CDR3 has 15 residues. The CDR3 coding sequence is TGTGCCAGCACAGACCTGATTTCTAGCACAGATACGCAGTATTTT. Its protein product is CASTDLISSTDTQYF.

The V gene is TRBV29-1, the J gene TRBJ2-1; 7 positions match TRBD2. The CDR3 extends over 13 amino acids. CDR1 and CDR2 (germline): SQVTM, ANQGSEA. Losses at the gene ends were 4 bases for V and 9 bases for J; bases not matched to a gene: 9. The CDR3 here is CSVGSGTEGEQFF. The DNA for the CDR3 is TGCAGCGTTGGGAGCGGGACGGAGGGTGAGCAGTTCTTC.

About this clone itself: Other nucleotide sequences in the sample specify the same CDR3. The V and J genes are TRBV28 and TRBJ1-5, with TRBD1 matching over 7 bases. From germline, CDR1 is MDHEN and CDR2 SYDVKM. This CDR3 has 15 amino acids. J lost 4 bases, V lost 3 bases, and 6 bases had no gene match. The DNA for the CDR3 is TGTGCCAGCAGTTTTGACAGGGTCGGGAATCAGCCCCAGCATTTT. Amino acid sequence: CASSFDRVGNQPQHF.

J is TRBJ1-1 and V is TRBV18, with D possibly matching TRBD1 (5 bases). V shed 1 base and J shed 6 bases, with 21 bases lying between them. Germline V gene lookup returns CDR1 KGHSH and CDR2 LQKENI. The CDR3 spans 17 residues. The CDR3 DNA is TGTGCCAGCTCACCACTCATCCACTCCGGGGGTTTTTCTGAAGCTTTCTTT. This gives the protein CASSPLIHSGGFSEAFF.

The chain employs TRBV19 and TRBJ1-1; D is ambiguous. The CDR3 is 14 amino acids. The germline V gene has CDR1 LNHDA and CDR2 SQIVND (reference sequence). The V end lost 3 bases, the J end lost 7 bases, and 15 bases lay between the germline ends. Here the CDR3 reads CASSISFLGVEAFF. CDR3 nucleotide sequence: TGTGCCAGTAGTATTAGTTTTTTGGGTGTTGAAGCTTTCTTT. Together with reference TRBV19 and TRBJ1-1, the CDR3 gives the full variable domain: DGGITQSPKYLFRKEGQNVTLSCEQNLNHDAMYWYRQDPGQGLRLIYYSQIVNDFQKGDIAEGYSVSREKKESFPLTVTSAQKNPTAFYLCASSISFLGVEAFFGQGTRLTVV.

The J gene is TRBJ2-2, the V gene TRBV11-3; the match to TRBD2 covers 11 bases. After removal of 5 bases from V and 5 bases from J, the junction contained 4 bases not matched to a gene. CDR1 is SGHNT, CDR2 YENEEA, per germline. The CDR3 length is 15 residues. In DNA form, the CDR3 reads TGTGCCAGCAGCGTGACTAGCGGGACTACCGGGGAGCTGTTTTTT. Translating gives CASSVTSGTTGELFF.

The chain has TRBV7-8 and TRBJ2-2; a possible D gene is TRBD1 (5 bases). Germline CDR1 and CDR2: SGHVS and FQNEAQ. CDR3 length: 15 amino acids. Between the trimmed V and J ends, which lost 6 bases and 5 bases, there was a span of 16 bases. The CDR3 here is CASRVGAGSTGELFF. CDR3 nucleotides: TGTGCCAGCAGGGTGGGCGCAGGGTCTACCGGGGAGCTGTTTTTT.

The chain joins TRBV6-6 to TRBJ1-2; 9 bases match TRBD1. The V gene's germline CDR1 is MNHNY and CDR2 SVGAGI (reference sequence). This CDR3 spans 15 amino acids. The J segment lost 2 bases and the V segment lost 2 bases, leaving 3 bases of the junction unmatched. The CDR3 DNA reads TGTGCCAGCAGTTACGCTACAGGGGGCAACTATGGCTACACCTTC. It is translated as CASSYATGGNYGYTF.

The V and J genes are TRBV19 and TRBJ1-1; a weak D match, TRBD1 (5 bases). This CDR3 has 15 residues. Germline CDR1 is LNHDA and CDR2 is SQIVND (reference sequence). V was cut by 3 bases and J by 3 bases, with 14 bases left in between. Here the CDR3 reads CASSIIGTGYTEAFF. The CDR3 DNA reads as TGTGCCAGTAGTATTATAGGGACCGGGTACACTGAAGCTTTCTTT.

The V and J genes are TRBV28 and TRBJ2-1; D may be TRBD1 (5 bases). This CDR3 has 12 amino acids. V shed 4 bases and J shed 6 bases, with 7 bases lying between them. CDR1 MDHEN and CDR2 SYDVKM come from the germline V gene. The CDR3 DNA follows: TGTGCCAGCAGTTCCAGGGCCAATGAGCAGTTCTTC. It codes for CASSSRANEQFF.

This clone was seen just once. The chain couples TRBV5-6 to TRBJ2-7; a weak D match, TRBD1 (5 bases). Germline V lookup: CDR1 SGHDT, CDR2 YYEEEE. Trimming shortened V by 2 bases and J by 0 bases, and 12 bases separated the two germline ends. The CDR3 loop spans 15 amino acids. This CDR3 is CASSLLDRPSYEQYF. DNA of the CDR3: TGTGCCAGCAGCTTACTCGACAGACCCTCCTACGAGCAGTACTTC.

V usage is TRBV2 and J usage is TRBJ2-5; 10 bases agree with TRBD1. Germline CDR1 reads SNHLY; CDR2 reads FYNNEI. The CDR3 is 14 amino acids. Trimming cost V 7 bases and J 2 bases; bases outside gene matches: 4. CDR3 loop: CASTWDRGQETQYF. CDR3 nucleotides: TGTGCCAGCACTTGGGACAGGGGACAAGAGACCCAGTACTTC.

The chain uses TRBV11-1 and TRBJ2-7; no reliable D call. The CDR3 is 12 residues long. The V gene's germline CDR1 is SGHAT and CDR2 FQDESV (reference sequence). The V end was cut by 2 bases, the J end by 3 bases, with 5 bases between. The CDR3 nucleotides are TGTGCCAGCAGCTTAATCGGCTACGAGCAGTACTTC. Translating gives CASSLIGYEQYF.

A note on this clone: Additional DNA sequences in this sample encode the identical CDR3. The gene calls are TRBV5-4 and TRBJ2-2; D not resolved. CDR1 and CDR2 from the germline V gene are SGHNT and YYREEE (reference sequence). The CDR3 consists of 12 residues. Trimming shortened V by 4 bases and J by 8 bases, and 9 bases separated the two germline ends. In DNA, the CDR3 is TGTGCCAGCAGCCTGGCCGCAGGGGAGCTGTTTTTT. Its translation: CASSLAAGELFF.

The chain couples TRBV7-2 to TRBJ2-7, with 8 bases identical to TRBD1. The CDR3 length is 15 residues. J lost 5 bases, V lost 2 bases, and 8 bases had no gene match. Germline CDR1 is SGHTA and CDR2 is FQGNSA. DNA for the CDR3: TGTGCCAGCAGCTTATGGGGGCAGGGGGCTCACGAGCAGTACTTC. Translation: CASSLWGQGAHEQYF. Together with reference TRBV7-2 and TRBJ2-7, the CDR3 gives the full variable domain: GAGVSQSPSNKVTEKGKDVELRCDPISGHTALYWYRQSLGQGLEFLIYFQGNSAPDKSGLPSDRFSAERTGGSVSTLTIQRTQQEDSAVYLCASSLWGQGAHEQYFGPGTRLTVT.

This clone was counted a single time. The chain carries TRBV28 and TRBJ2-1, with 13 bases matching TRBD2. The V segment lost 5 bases and the J segment 8 bases; nucleotides outside the gene matches: 6. The CDR3 extends over 15 amino acids. Per germline, CDR1 MDHEN and CDR2 SYDVKM. CDR3 nucleotides: TGTGCCAGCAGTCCCTGGACTAGCGGGAGATATGAGCAGTTCTTC. Encoded protein: CASSPWTSGRYEQFF. The variable domain in full, with the rest retrieved from reference TRBV28 and TRBJ2-1, is DVKVTQSSRYLVKRTGEKVFLECVQDMDHENMFWYRQDPGLGLRLIYFSYDVKMKEKGDIPEGYSVSREKKERFSLILESASTNQTSMYLCASSPWTSGRYEQFFGPGTRLTVL.

With respect to this clone: This same CDR3 is encoded by further DNA sequences in the sample. The chain has TRBV5-1 and TRBJ1-2, with D perhaps TRBD1 (6 bases). Germline CDR1 reads SGHRS; CDR2 reads YFSETQ. The germline V and J ends were trimmed by 0 bases and 8 bases, with 11 bases remaining between them. The length of the CDR3 is 13 residues. CDR3: CASSLDRAGGYTF. CDR3 nucleotides: TGCGCCAGCAGCTTGGACAGGGCGGGCGGCTACACCTTC.

The chain couples TRBV30 to TRBJ1-6; D unclear. CDR1 and CDR2 from the germline V gene are GTSNPN and SVGIG (reference sequence). V dropped 2 bases and J dropped 5 bases, with 10 bases sitting between them. The CDR3 runs to 14 residues. The CDR3 coding sequence is TGTGCCTGGAGTCTGGGGAATCATAATTCACCCCTCCACTTT. Translation: CAWSLGNHNSPLHF.

The chain couples TRBV14 to TRBJ2-1; D uncertain. Germline lookup yields CDR1 SGHDN and CDR2 FVKESK. The V and J ends lost 5 bases and 9 bases respectively, with 17 bases between them. CDR3 size: 14 residues. Here the CDR3 DNA reads TGTGCCAGCAGCTCGGTGTGGGGTAACAGTGAGCAGTTCTTC. Translation gives CASSSVWGNSEQFF.

The J gene is TRBJ2-1, the V gene TRBV7-3; D may correspond to TRBD1 or TRBD2 (5 bases each). This CDR3 is 17 amino acids long. The germline V gene has CDR1 SGHTA and CDR2 FQGTGA. V lost 4 bases and J 8 bases, leaving 24 bases between the germline ends. This CDR3 is CASSSGFGGPQGDEQFF. The DNA of the CDR3 is TGTGCCAGCAGCTCCGGATTCGGCGGGCCCCAGGGAGATGAGCAGTTCTTC.

The V call is TRBV28, the J call TRBJ2-7, with D unresolved. Deletions cut 9 bases from V and 0 bases from J, with 9 bases between. Germline CDR1 and CDR2: MDHEN and SYDVKM. There are 12 residues in the CDR3. The CDR3 loop is CASFGDSYEQYF. The CDR3 bases are TGTGCCAGTTTCGGTGACTCCTACGAGCAGTACTTC.

The chain uses TRBV11-2 and TRBJ2-5; D not resolved. Germline CDR1 SGHAT, CDR2 FQNNGV. The CDR3 runs 13 residues. V lost 2 bases, J lost 2 bases, and 6 bases lay in between. CDR3 nucleotide sequence: TGTGCCAGCAGCTTACCAGGACAAGAGACCCAGTACTTC. This sequence encodes CASSLPGQETQYF.

The rearrangement uses TRBV5-3 and TRBJ2-7; 7 bases match TRBD1. TRBV5-3 is recorded as an ORF, its role being uncertain. The CDR3 covers 15 residues. After removal of 4 bases from V and 2 bases from J, the junction contained 9 bases not matched to a gene. The CDR3 is CARSPGQLKAYEQYF. The CDR3 coding sequence is TGTGCCAGAAGCCCGGGACAGCTTAAAGCCTACGAGCAGTACTTC.

This clone was seen once. This chain joins TRBV4-1 and TRBJ2-4, with no clear D. Looked up from germline, CDR1 is MGHRA and CDR2 is YSYEKL. Trimming stripped 2 bases from V and 2 bases from J, with 10 bases between. The CDR3 is 15 residues long. DNA of the CDR3: TGCGCCAGCAGCCAAAGTGGGGTCTCCAAAAACATTCAGTACTTC. Amino acid sequence: CASSQSGVSKNIQYF.

This chain joins TRBV25-1 and TRBJ1-5; a possible D gene is TRBD1 (6 bases). CDR3 length equals 14 residues. V lost 5 bases to trimming and J lost 4 bases, with 12 bases between them. Germline V gene lookup returns CDR1 MGHDK and CDR2 SYGVNS. CDR3 residues: CASSIRDKNQPQHF. As DNA, the CDR3 is TGTGCCAGCAGTATCCGGGACAAAAATCAGCCCCAGCATTTT.

On this clone itself: This specimen includes other DNA sequences encoding the same CDR3. V and J are TRBV28 and TRBJ2-6; D not certain. Trimming left V 6 bases short and J 1 base short, with 1 base between. The V gene's germline CDR1 is MDHEN and CDR2 SYDVKM. CDR3 length: 12 residues. CDR3 residues: CASRSGANVLTF. The CDR3 coding sequence is TGTGCCAGCAGGTCTGGGGCCAACGTCCTGACTTTC.